Listed below are T cell receptor beta chains from one sample, sequenced in a study of T cell changes during pregnancy in multiple sclerosis. The repertoire was sequenced with immunoSEQ multiplex PCR; TCRdb's copy has only in-frame clones and lacks some. The table has some 38,000 clones, about 93% seen once. The starting material was CD4+ T cells from peripheral blood mononuclear cells, obtained in the second trimester of pregnancy. The source is a female donor in good health, enrolled as a control in a pregnancy study. Each CDR3 is given with its conserved first and last residue. The order of the fields is J gene, V gene, clone size, D gene, CDR3 DNA, CDR3 protein. The D gene is left open where the match is weak. The size entry is marked missing in some rows and otherwise reads once, few, many or a size class.

TRBJ1-1 TRBV7-9 . TRBD1 TGTGCCAGCGGCGGACAGGGGCGAACTGAAGCTTTCTTT CASGGQGRTEAFF
TRBJ1-2 TRBV28 few . TGTGCCAGCAGAAGAACAGGGCTGGGCTATGGCTACACCTTC CASRRTGLGYGYTF
TRBJ1-2 TRBV28 . . TGTGCCAGCAGTTCACCCACCAGTTATGGCTACACCTTC CASSSPTSYGYTF
TRBJ2-1 TRBV5-1 . . TGCGCCAGCAGCTTGGGAGGGGGTTCCTACAATGAGCAGTTCTTC CASSLGGGSYNEQFF
TRBJ1-5 TRBV7-8 . . TGTGCCAGCAGCTTAGAGTCCGCCGGAGATCAGCCCCAGCATTTT CASSLESAGDQPQHF
TRBJ2-1 TRBV7-2 once TRBD2 TGTGCCAGCAGCTTAGGTAGCGGGGGTCAATACAATGAGCAGTTCTTC CASSLGSGGQYNEQFF
TRBJ2-1 TRBV7-3 . TRBD2 TGTGCCAGCAGCCCGCGGGGGAATAATGAGCAGTTCTTC CASSPRGNNEQFF
TRBJ2-1 TRBV7-2 . TRBD2 TGTGCCAGCAGCTTAGCTAGCGGGGGTGGGCGGAAGGAGCAGTTCTTC CASSLASGGGRKEQFF
TRBJ2-5 TRBV7-9 . . TGTGCCAGCAGTTTGGGGGGACAGCAAGAGACCCAGTACTTC CASSLGGQQETQYF
TRBJ2-1 TRBV18 . TRBD1 TGTGCCAGCTCGTTTTACCGCCGCAGGGGGCAGGACAATGAGCAGTTCTTC CASSFYRRRGQDNEQFF
TRBJ2-5 TRBV7-9 . . TGTGCCAGCAGCTTACTGGCTCCCCAAGAGACCCAGTACTTC CASSLLAPQETQYF
TRBJ1-5 TRBV10-1 . . TGCGCCAGCAGTGAGGGGGCAGCTCAGCCCCAGCATTTT CASSEGAAQPQHF
TRBJ1-1 TRBV9 . . TGTGCCAGCAGCGTAGACGGGGGGAACACTGAAGCTTTCTTT CASSVDGGNTEAFF
TRBJ1-1 TRBV11-2 . TRBD1 TGTGCCAGCAGCCCAGGACAGGGGGGGAACACTGAAGCTTTCTTT CASSPGQGGNTEAFF
TRBJ2-1 TRBV19 once TRBD2 TGTGCCAGTAGTATTAGGGTCGGGGGGGCAAACAATGAGCAGTTCTTC CASSIRVGGANNEQFF
TRBJ1-6 TRBV28 few . TGTGCCAGCAGCCTAGAGAATTCACCCCTCCACTTT CASSLENSPLHF
TRBJ2-1 TRBV19 . TRBD1 TGTGCCAGTAGTTGGGACAGGGAAGGCGGTGAGCAGTTCTTC CASSWDREGGEQFF
TRBJ2-1 TRBV28 . . TGTGCCAGCAGTCCCCACGAGACAGTTAAGGGGCAGTTCTTC CASSPHETVKGQFF
TRBJ2-7 TRBV10-3 . TRBD2 TGTGCCATCAGGGCGGGGGACGAGCAGTACTTC CAIRAGDEQYF
TRBJ2-7 TRBV7-9 . . TGTGCCAGCAGCTTAGTCGGGGTCGAGCAGTACTTC CASSLVGVEQYF
TRBJ2-5 TRBV9 few . TGTGCCAGCAGCCCGATGGGAGGTCCCCTGGAGACCCAGTACTTC CASSPMGGPLETQYF
TRBJ1-2 TRBV7-2 . . TGTGCCAGCAGCTGGAGGTTTGGCTACACCTTC CASSWRFGYTF
TRBJ2-3 TRBV25-1 . TRBD1 TGTGCCAGCAGATCACAGGGGGCCGGCTCAGATACGCAGTATTTT CASRSQGAGSDTQYF
TRBJ1-5 TRBV4-2 . . TGTGCCAGCAGCCAAGACCCGCCAGGGCGAAATCAGCCCCAGCATTTT CASSQDPPGRNQPQHF
TRBJ1-6 TRBV6-5 . TRBD1 TGTGCCAGCACCACAGACAGGGGAGGATCACCCCTCCACTTT CASTTDRGGSPLHF
TRBJ1-1 TRBV7-3 . . TGTGCCAGCAGCTTAGGGCAGGCCAACACTGAAGCTTTCTTT CASSLGQANTEAFF
TRBJ2-5 TRBV7-2 . . TGTGCCAGCAGCTCAAGTCCGGGGTTTCAAGAGACCCAGTACTTC CASSSSPGFQETQYF
TRBJ2-5 TRBV13 . . TGTGCCAGCAGCTTGATCGCGCCCGGAGAGACCCAGTACTTC CASSLIAPGETQYF
TRBJ2-1 TRBV7-2 . TRBD2 TGTGCCAGCAGCTACTCGGCCCGGGGGGAAAATGAGCAGTTCTTC CASSYSARGENEQFF
TRBJ1-2 TRBV19 . TRBD1 TGTGCCAGCCGCGCACTTGCGGTCGGGACAGCCTATGGCTACACCTTC CASRALAVGTAYGYTF
TRBJ1-6 TRBV7-3 few TRBD1 TGTGCCAGCAGCACGGGACAGAGGGGTTCACCCCTCCACTTT CASSTGQRGSPLHF
TRBJ2-5 TRBV5-3 . . TGTGCCAGAAGCTTGGTGGCGCGGCGGCAAGAGACCCAGTACTTC CARSLVARRQETQYF
TRBJ1-2 TRBV28 . . TGTGCCAGCCAGGGAAATAGTTTCTATGGCTACACCTTC CASQGNSFYGYTF
TRBJ2-5 TRBV4-2 . . TGTGCCAGCAGCCAAGATATCGTGAGGGGGGAGACCCAGTACTTC CASSQDIVRGETQYF
TRBJ1-2 TRBV7-9 few . TGTGCCAGCAGCCCCTCGGGGGGCTATGGCTACACCTTC CASSPSGGYGYTF
TRBJ1-2 TRBV7-2 . . TGTGCCAGCAGCCCGGTGGGCCCCCCCAGAGGCTACACCTTC CASSPVGPPRGYTF
TRBJ2-7 TRBV5-1 . . TGCGCCAGCAGCCCGGCTATTGGGACATCCTACGAGCAGTACTTC CASSPAIGTSYEQYF
TRBJ1-3 TRBV30 . . TGTGCCTGGAGGGGGCTTGGAAACACCATATATTTT CAWRGLGNTIYF
TRBJ2-4 TRBV10-3 . . TGTGCCATCAGTTCCCCTAGCGAGATCGGAAACATTCAGTACTTC CAISSPSEIGNIQYF
TRBJ2-7 TRBV7-2 . TRBD2 TGTGCCAGCAGCCCCCCCGGCCTCACTAGCGGCCACTACGAGCAGTACTTC CASSPPGLTSGHYEQYF
TRBJ2-7 TRBV28 . . TGTGCCAGCAGTTTACCGGACAGCCTTCACTACGAGCAGTACTTC CASSLPDSLHYEQYF
TRBJ2-1 TRBV4-3 . TRBD2 TGCGCCAGCAGCCAAGATAATATGGCTAGCGGGGTTCGAGGCGAGCAGTTCTTC CASSQDNMASGVRGEQFF
TRBJ2-1 TRBV7-3 . . TGTGCCAGCAGCCCCCATCGTGGAGGGGCGAATGAGCAGTTCTTC CASSPHRGGANEQFF
TRBJ2-7 TRBV4-2 . . TGTGCCAGCAGCCGTTCATCCGGGACAATATCCTACGAGCAGTACTTC CASSRSSGTISYEQYF
TRBJ2-1 TRBV6-4 . TRBD2 TGTGCCAGCAGTGACTCCCCGACTAGCGGGGGCGACTACAATGAGCAGTTCTTC CASSDSPTSGGDYNEQFF
TRBJ1-2 TRBV30 few . TGTGCCTGGAGGGAAGACTTCTATGGCTACACCTTC CAWREDFYGYTF
TRBJ1-1 TRBV20-1 . TRBD1 TGCAGTGTGGGACAGGGGAGTGAAGCTTTCTTT CSVGQGSEAFF